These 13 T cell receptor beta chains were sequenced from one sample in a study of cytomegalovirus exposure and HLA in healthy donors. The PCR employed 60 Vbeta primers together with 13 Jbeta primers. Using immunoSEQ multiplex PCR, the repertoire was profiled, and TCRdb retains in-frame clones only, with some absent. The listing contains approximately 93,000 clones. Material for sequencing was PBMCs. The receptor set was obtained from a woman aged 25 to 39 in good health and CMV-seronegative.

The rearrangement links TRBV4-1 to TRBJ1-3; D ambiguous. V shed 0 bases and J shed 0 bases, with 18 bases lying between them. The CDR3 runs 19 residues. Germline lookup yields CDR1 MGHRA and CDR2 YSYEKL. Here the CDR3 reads CASSQEKIRQVLSGNTIYF. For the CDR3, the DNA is TGCGCCAGCAGCCAAGAAAAAATTAGGCAGGTCCTCTCTGGAAACACCATATATTTT.

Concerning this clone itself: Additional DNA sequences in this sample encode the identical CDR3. CDR3 nucleotide sequence: TGTGCCAGCAGGGGGGGCTCCTACAATGAGCAGTTCTTC. It specifies CASRGGSYNEQFF. J is TRBJ2-1 and V is TRBV6-5; D might be TRBD2 (6 bases). The CDR3 runs to 13 residues. V lost 6 bases and J 0 bases, leaving 6 bases between the germline ends. The V gene's germline CDR1 is MNHEY and CDR2 SVGAGI.

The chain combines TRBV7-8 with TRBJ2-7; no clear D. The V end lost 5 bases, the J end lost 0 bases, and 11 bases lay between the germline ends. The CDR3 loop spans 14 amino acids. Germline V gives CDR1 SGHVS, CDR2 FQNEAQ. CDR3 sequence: CASSPRSRSYEQYF. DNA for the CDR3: TGTGCCAGCAGCCCCCGCAGTCGCTCCTACGAGCAGTACTTC.

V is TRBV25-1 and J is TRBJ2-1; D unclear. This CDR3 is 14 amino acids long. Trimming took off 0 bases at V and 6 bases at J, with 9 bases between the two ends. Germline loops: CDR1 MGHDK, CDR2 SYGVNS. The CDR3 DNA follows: TGTGCCAGCAGTGAATATATGGCTAGCAATGAGCAGTTCTTC. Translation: CASSEYMASNEQFF.

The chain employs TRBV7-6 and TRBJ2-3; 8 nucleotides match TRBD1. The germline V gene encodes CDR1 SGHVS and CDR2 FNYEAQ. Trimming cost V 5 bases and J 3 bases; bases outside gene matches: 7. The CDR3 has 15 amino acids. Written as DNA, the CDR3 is TGTGCCAGCAGCAAGTTCCAGGGGGCGACAGATACGCAGTATTTT. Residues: CASSKFQGATDTQYF.

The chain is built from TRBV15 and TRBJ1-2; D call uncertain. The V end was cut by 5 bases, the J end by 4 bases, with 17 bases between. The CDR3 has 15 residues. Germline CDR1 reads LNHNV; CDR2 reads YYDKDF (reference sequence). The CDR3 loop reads CATSGGLMEAYGYTF. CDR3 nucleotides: TGTGCCACCAGCGGTGGCCTTATGGAGGCCTATGGCTACACCTTC.

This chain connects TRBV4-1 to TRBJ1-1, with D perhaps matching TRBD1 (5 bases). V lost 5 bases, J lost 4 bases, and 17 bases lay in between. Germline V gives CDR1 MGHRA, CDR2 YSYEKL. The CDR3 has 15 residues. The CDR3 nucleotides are TGCGCCAGCAGCGAAAGCGGGGGGTTTGGCACTGAAGCTTTCTTT. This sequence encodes CASSESGGFGTEAFF.

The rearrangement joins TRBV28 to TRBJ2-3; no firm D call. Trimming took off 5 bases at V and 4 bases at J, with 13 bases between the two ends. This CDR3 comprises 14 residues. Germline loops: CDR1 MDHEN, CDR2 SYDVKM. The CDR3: CASSGLGGADTQYF. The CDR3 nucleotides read TGTGCCAGCAGTGGGTTGGGTGGAGCAGATACGCAGTATTTT.

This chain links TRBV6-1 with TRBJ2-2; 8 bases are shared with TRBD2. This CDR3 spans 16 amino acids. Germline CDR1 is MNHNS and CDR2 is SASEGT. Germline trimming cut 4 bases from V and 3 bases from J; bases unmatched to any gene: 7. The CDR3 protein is CASSAGGEAHTGELFF. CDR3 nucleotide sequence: TGTGCCAGCAGTGCGGGGGGGGAGGCACACACCGGGGAGCTGTTTTTT.

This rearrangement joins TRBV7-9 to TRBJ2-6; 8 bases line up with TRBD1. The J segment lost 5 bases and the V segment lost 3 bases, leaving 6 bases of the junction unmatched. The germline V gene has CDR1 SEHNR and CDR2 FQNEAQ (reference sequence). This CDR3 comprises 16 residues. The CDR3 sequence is CASSFPTGARANVLTF. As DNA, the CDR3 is TGTGCCAGCAGCTTTCCGACAGGGGCCAGGGCCAACGTCCTGACTTTC.

CDR3 nucleotides: TGTGCCAGCAGTGAACCCCTTTGGGCAGCCTATAGCAATCAGCCCCAGCATTTT. As protein: CASSEPLWAAYSNQPQHF. The chain joins TRBV2 to TRBJ1-5; D unclear. Germline V CDR1 and CDR2: SNHLY, FYNNEI. The germline V and J ends were trimmed by 2 bases and 0 bases, with 17 bases remaining between them. CDR3 length: 18 amino acids.

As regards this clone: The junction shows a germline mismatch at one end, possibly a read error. CDR3 sequence: CASSYSYRNLVIF. DNA of the CDR3: TGTGCCAGCAGTTACTCTTACAGAAATTTGGTAATCTTT. The chain has TRBV6-7 and TRBJ1-1, with no clear D. TRBV6-7 is an ORF; its function is uncertain. This CDR3 is built from 13 residues.

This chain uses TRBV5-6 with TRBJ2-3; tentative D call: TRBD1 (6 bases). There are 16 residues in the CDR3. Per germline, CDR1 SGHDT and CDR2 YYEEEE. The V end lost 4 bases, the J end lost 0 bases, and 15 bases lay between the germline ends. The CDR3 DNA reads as TGTGCCAGCAGCACCTTTCGGACAGCTAGCACAGATACGCAGTATTTT. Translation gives CASSTFRTASTDTQYF.